This T cell receptor (beta chain) was identified in a study of CD8 T cells in ankylosing spondylitis. The study, taken as a whole, reports: The clones that were linked to disease were reported to be significantly enriched in matched synovial fluid samples from ankylosing spondylitis patients. Existing reports had already noted some motif variants in reactive arthritis synovial fluid and blood. Disease-linked clones bore a CD8+ phenotype and were relatively rare in peripheral blood.

TCRdb processed the 5' RACE reads anew with MiXCR; each CDR3 protein has one entry. The sample includes approximately 30,000 distinct CDR3 sequences, 5.5% to 8% of them seen just once. This clonotype showed up many times. As yet, its antigen is unknown. Germline CDR1 is DFQATT and CDR2 is SNEGSKA (reference sequence). J lost 9 bases, V lost 5 bases, and 9 bases had no gene match. CDR3 length equals 14 residues. V and J are TRBV20-1 and TRBJ2-1; 11 positions agree with TRBD2. Input material: blood, either unsorted or a sorted T cell fraction (not recorded which). The TCR sequence derives from a male donor with ankylosing spondylitis or in good health (not recorded which). In DNA, the CDR3 is TGCAGTGCTCCTTTAGCGGGAGGGCCTAGTGAGCAGTTCTTC. It codes for CSAPLAGGPSEQFF.